The 8 T cell receptor beta chains in this list originate from one sample, sequenced in a study of blood T cell repertoires in COVID-19. Clones were sequenced by immunoSEQ multiplex PCR, and TCRdb holds only the in-frame ones, with some missing. The sample shows around 110,000 clones, 70% to 85% of them seen only once. The sequenced sample consisted of peripheral blood. These receptor sequences come from a man in his sixties or seventies with active or convalescent COVID-19.

This clone appeared a single time. V gene TRBV6-6 combines with J gene TRBJ2-5, with D tentatively TRBD1 (5 bases). Trimming pared 0 bases from V and 1 base from J, leaving 6 bases between. This CDR3 spans 14 amino acids. Germline-derived CDR1 and CDR2 are MNHNY and SVGAGI (reference sequence). The CDR3: CASSYSQGQETQYF. The CDR3 DNA sequence: TGTGCCAGCAGTTACTCCCAGGGCCAAGAGACCCAGTACTTC.

The chain joins TRBV27 to TRBJ1-2, with D possibly being TRBD1 (5 bases). V shed 3 bases and J shed 2 bases, with 7 bases lying between them. The V gene's germline CDR1 is MNHEY and CDR2 SMNVEV (reference sequence). The CDR3 runs to 13 residues. The CDR3 sequence is CASSLKGNYGYTF. The CDR3 DNA sequence: TGTGCCAGCAGTTTGAAGGGGAACTATGGCTACACCTTC.

This chain joins TRBV20-1 and TRBJ2-3; D gene unclear. The length of the CDR3 is 11 residues. Germline V gene lookup returns CDR1 DFQATT and CDR2 SNEGSKA (reference sequence). V gave up 4 bases and J gave up 5 bases, with 7 bases separating them. CDR3 coding DNA: TGCAGTGCTATGGGCCTAGATACGCAGTATTTT. As protein: CSAMGLDTQYF.

V is TRBV7-2 and J is TRBJ2-3, with 10 nucleotides matching TRBD2. Germline CDR1 SGHTA, CDR2 FQGNSA. The CDR3 length is 16 residues. J gave up 7 bases and V 1 base, and 8 bases lay outside the gene matches. CDR3 protein: CASSLDPAGGPYTQYF. CDR3 coding DNA: TGTGCCAGCAGCTTAGATCCAGCGGGAGGGCCGTATACGCAGTATTTT.

The CDR3 is CASSVGLRETQYF. CDR3 nucleotides: TGTGCCAGCAGCGTAGGGCTCAGAGAGACCCAGTACTTC. The chain has TRBV9 and TRBJ2-5, with D uncertain. Trimming cost V 0 bases and J 4 bases, with 7 bases left between them. The CDR3 consists of 13 residues. CDR1 and CDR2 from the germline V gene are SGDLS and YYNGEE.

The chain is built from TRBV15 and TRBJ2-7, with 9 nucleotides matching TRBD1. The length of the CDR3 is 15 residues. The V gene end was trimmed by 0 bases and the J gene end by 2 bases; junction bases not matched to a gene: 2. CDR1 is LNHNV, CDR2 YYDKDF, per germline (reference sequence). CDR3 coding DNA: TGTGCCACCAGCAGAGACCGGGACAGGGCCTACGAGCAGTACTTC. Its translation: CATSRDRDRAYEQYF.

J is TRBJ2-3 and V is TRBV5-1, with 8 bases fitting TRBD1. The ends lost 6 bases at V and 8 bases at J; junction bases unmatched: 11. The CDR3 runs 14 residues. CDR1 and CDR2 from the germline V gene are SGHRS and YFSETQ. CDR3 sequence (DNA): TGCGCCAGCAACAAACAGGGGGAGGTCGGTACGCAGTATTTT. Its protein is CASNKQGEVGTQYF. Based on the CDR3 plus reference TRBV5-1 and TRBJ2-3, the full variable domain is KAGVTQTPRYLIKTRGQQVTLSCSPISGHRSVSWYQQTPGQGLQFLFEYFSETQRNKGNFPGRFSGRQFSNSRSEMNVSTLELGDSALYLCASNKQGEVGTQYFGPGTRLTVL.

The chain couples TRBV5-8 to TRBJ1-3, with a possible D match to TRBD1 (5 bases). This CDR3 is built from 15 residues. Trimming pared 2 bases from V and 0 bases from J, leaving 9 bases between. From germline, CDR1 is SGHTS and CDR2 YDEGEE. This CDR3 is CASSFKGISGNTIYF. CDR3 coding DNA: TGTGCCAGCAGCTTCAAGGGGATCTCTGGAAACACCATATATTTT.